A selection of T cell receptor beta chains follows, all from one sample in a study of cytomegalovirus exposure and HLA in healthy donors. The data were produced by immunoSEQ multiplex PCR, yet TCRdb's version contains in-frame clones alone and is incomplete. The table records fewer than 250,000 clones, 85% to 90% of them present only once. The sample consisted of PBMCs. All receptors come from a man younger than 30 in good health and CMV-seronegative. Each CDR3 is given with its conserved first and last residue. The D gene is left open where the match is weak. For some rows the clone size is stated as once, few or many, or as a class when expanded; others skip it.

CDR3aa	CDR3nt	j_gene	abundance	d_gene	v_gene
CASSLGETGPQETQYF	TGCGCCAGCAGCTTGGGGGAGACAGGCCCACAAGAGACCCAGTACTTC	TRBJ2-5	NA	NA	TRBV5-1
CASSEFEGYTF	TGTGCCAGCAGTGAATTTGAGGGCTACACCTTC	TRBJ1-2	NA	NA	TRBV2
CASSASVSFYEQYF	TGTGCCAGCAGCGCTAGCGTTTCCTTTTACGAGCAGTACTTC	TRBJ2-7	NA	NA	TRBV11-2
CASSQIPDSSTVQYF	TGCGCCAGCAGCCAAATCCCCGACTCCTCGACAGTTCAGTACTTC	TRBJ2-4	NA	NA	TRBV4-3
CASSERDGFGYEQYF	TGTGCCAGCAGTGAACGGGATGGTTTTGGTTACGAGCAGTACTTC	TRBJ2-7	NA	NA	TRBV6-1
CASSQSAGFYGYTF	TGTGCCAGCAGCCAATCAGCAGGGTTCTATGGCTACACCTTC	TRBJ1-2	few	NA	TRBV16
CAISPGYEQYF	TGTGCCATCAGTCCAGGGTACGAGCAGTACTTC	TRBJ2-7	NA	NA	TRBV10-3
CASSTRTSGTDIQYF	TGTGCCAGCAGTACTAGGACTAGCGGGACGGACATTCAGTACTTC	TRBJ2-4	once	TRBD2	TRBV27
CASSLGTGGGYEQYF	TGTGCCAGCAGTCTCGGGACAGGGGGCGGCTACGAGCAGTACTTC	TRBJ2-7	NA	TRBD1	TRBV9
CASAASGGNIQYF	TGTGCCAGCGCGGCTAGCGGGGGAAACATTCAGTACTTC	TRBJ2-4	NA	TRBD2	TRBV7-2
CASSQQGNQPQHF	TGTGCCAGCAGTCAGCAGGGGAATCAGCCCCAGCATTTT	TRBJ1-5	NA	NA	TRBV6-5
CASSGAMNTGELFF	TGCGCCAGCAGCGGGGCCATGAACACCGGGGAGCTGTTTTTT	TRBJ2-2	NA	NA	TRBV4-1
CASSRGRQETQYF	TGCGCCAGCAGCAGGGGGAGACAAGAGACCCAGTACTTC	TRBJ2-5	once	NA	TRBV5-1
CASRQGGYNEQFF	TGTGCCAGCAGGCAGGGAGGATACAATGAGCAGTTCTTC	TRBJ2-1	NA	NA	TRBV7-2
CASSQALVGEQFF	TGTGCCAGCAGCCAAGCGCTAGTCGGTGAGCAGTTCTTC	TRBJ2-1	NA	NA	TRBV14
CASSLADSSNQPQHF	TGTGCCAGCAGCCTGGCGGACAGCTCGAATCAGCCCCAGCATTTT	TRBJ1-5	NA	NA	TRBV28
CASSGTSLLDTQYF	TGTGCCAGCAGCGGGACTAGCTTATTGGATACGCAGTATTTT	TRBJ2-3	NA	TRBD2	TRBV9
CAWRLAGEQYF	TGTGCCTGGAGATTAGCGGGGGAGCAGTACTTC	TRBJ2-7	NA	TRBD2	TRBV30
CASGTGEAFF	TGTGCTAGTGGGACAGGGGAAGCTTTCTTT	TRBJ1-1	NA	TRBD1	TRBV12-5
CASSAGTGFGEQYF	TGTGCCAGCAGCGCCGGGACAGGGTTCGGGGAGCAGTACTTC	TRBJ2-7	once	TRBD1	TRBV9
CASSQDLEYNEQFF	TGCGCCAGCAGCCAAGATTTGGAGTACAATGAGCAGTTCTTC	TRBJ2-1	NA	NA	TRBV4-3
CAMLAGAPGELFF	TGTGCCATGCTAGCGGGAGCCCCCGGGGAGCTGTTTTTT	TRBJ2-2	NA	TRBD2	TRBV10-3
CAWSPRGSEAFF	TGTGCCTGGAGTCCAAGGGGCAGTGAAGCTTTCTTT	TRBJ1-1	NA	NA	TRBV30